The 20 T cell receptor beta chains reported below all come from one sample, sequenced in a study of CD8+ T cells in alopecia areata. RNA extraction was followed by reverse transcription into cDNA, which acted as the sequencing template. The assay was immunoSEQ multiplex PCR, and TCRdb's table has in-frame clones only and misses some. The table has 150,000 to 180,000 clones, about 51% seen once. Material: CD8+ T cells sorted from blood, obtained at week 0. Every receptor here comes from a human donor with alopecia areata.

The chain employs TRBV9 and TRBJ2-3; 9 nucleotides match TRBD2. The V gene end was trimmed by 4 bases and the J gene end by 1 base; junction bases not matched to a gene: 4. CDR3 length equals 15 residues. The germline V gene encodes CDR1 SGDLS and CDR2 YYNGEE. DNA of the CDR3: TGTGCCAGCAGCCCTAGACTAGCGGGCACAGATACGCAGTATTTT. It is translated as CASSPRLAGTDTQYF.

This clone is a singleton in its sample. The V gene is TRBV27, the J gene TRBJ1-2; D is perhaps TRBD1 (6 bases). The V gene's germline CDR1 is MNHEY and CDR2 SMNVEV (reference sequence). The V end was cut by 3 bases, the J end by 8 bases, with 22 bases between. The CDR3 is 16 residues long. The CDR3 loop is CASSFSARGDKSGYTF. The DNA for the CDR3 is TGTGCCAGCAGTTTTTCGGCCCGGGGGGACAAAAGCGGCTACACCTTC.

This chain joins TRBV25-1 and TRBJ1-6; D not certain. The V end lost 1 base, the J end lost 8 bases, and 9 bases lay between the germline ends. This CDR3 region has 14 residues. Germline V gives CDR1 MGHDK, CDR2 SYGVNS. The CDR3 reads CASSEWRVHSPLHF. CDR3 bases: TGTGCCAGCAGTGAATGGAGAGTCCATTCACCCCTCCACTTT. Combining the CDR3 with reference TRBV25-1 and TRBJ1-6 gives the whole variable domain EADIYQTPRYLVIGTGKKITLECSQTMGHDKMYWYQQDPGMELHLIHYSYGVNSTEKGDLSSESTVSRIRTEHFPLTLESARPSHTSQYLCASSEWRVHSPLHFGNGTRLTVT.

The gene calls are TRBV4-3 and TRBJ1-4; perhaps TRBD1 as D (5 bases). The CDR3 length is 15 residues. Trimming took 4 bases from V and 5 from J, leaving 14 bases between them. Germline V gives CDR1 LGHNA, CDR2 YSLEER. Here the CDR3 DNA reads TGCGCCAGCAGCCGACTGACAGCAAAAAATGAAAAACTGTTTTTT. This gives the protein CASSRLTAKNEKLFF.

This clone was observed a handful of times. The chain combines TRBV29-1 with TRBJ2-3, with 12 nucleotides matching TRBD2. The CDR3 is made up of 14 amino acids. From germline, CDR1 is SQVTM and CDR2 ANQGSEA. J lost 4 bases, V lost 4 bases, and 3 bases had no gene match. CDR3 sequence: CSVALAGGSDTQYF. CDR3 nucleotides: TGCAGCGTTGCTCTAGCGGGGGGGTCAGATACGCAGTATTTT.

Regarding this clone: One junction end does not reproduce the germline sequence, and a read error may be involved. Distinct nucleotide sequences in the sample also encode this CDR3. The genes are TRBV5-1 and TRBJ2-1; TRBD1 is a possible D gene (6 bases). This CDR3 comprises 14 residues. Germline V gene lookup returns CDR1 SGHRS and CDR2 YFSETQ. The CDR3, as DNA: TGCGCCAGCAGCTTGGCCAAGGGGGAGAATGAACAGTTCTTC. Translated, it gives CASSLAKGENEQFF.

The chain combines TRBV30 with TRBJ2-7; 8 bases fit TRBD1. Unmatched junction bases numbered 9, after V lost 0 bases and J lost 5 bases. The CDR3 spans 15 residues. From germline, CDR1 is GTSNPN and CDR2 SVGIG (reference sequence). This CDR3 reads CAWSVRARGLHEQYF. Here the CDR3 DNA reads TGTGCCTGGAGTGTACGGGCCAGGGGGCTCCACGAGCAGTACTTC.

The chain has TRBV2 and TRBJ2-7; TRBD2 might be the D (6 bases). The CDR3 loop spans 16 amino acids. V shed 1 base and J shed 2 bases, with 15 bases lying between them. Germline V gene sequence: CDR1 SNHLY, CDR2 FYNNEI. CDR3 coding DNA: TGTGCCAGCAGTGAAGGAGTTTCGGGAGTCACCTACGAGCAGTACTTC. Translating gives CASSEGVSGVTYEQYF.

The rearrangement joins TRBV11-2 to TRBJ2-3; D might be TRBD1 (6 bases). V was trimmed by 5 bases and J by 9 bases, leaving 18 bases between them. From germline, CDR1 is SGHAT and CDR2 FQNNGV. The CDR3 spans 14 residues. The CDR3 DNA follows: TGTGCCAGCAGCCCCAACCCAACAGGGCTGACGCAGTATTTT. This sequence encodes CASSPNPTGLTQYF.

The chain employs TRBV6-5 and TRBJ1-2; tentatively, D is TRBD1 (5 bases). Trimming cost V 0 bases and J 2 bases, with 10 bases left between them. CDR1 is MNHEY and CDR2 is SVGAGI in the germline V gene. This CDR3 has 15 amino acids. The CDR3 is CASSYSEGANYGYTF. CDR3 in DNA: TGTGCCAGCAGTTACTCGGAAGGGGCCAACTATGGCTACACCTTC.

As concerns this clone: Other DNA sequences of this sample code for an identical CDR3. The chain is built from TRBV4-3 and TRBJ2-7; D possibly uses TRBD1 or TRBD2 (5 bases each). The V end was cut by 3 bases, the J end by 3 bases, with 9 bases between. Germline V gene sequence: CDR1 LGHNA, CDR2 YSLEER. The CDR3 spans 13 residues. CDR3 bases: TGCGCCAGCAGCCAGGGGGACGGCTACGAGCAGTACTTC. It yields the protein CASSQGDGYEQYF.

A few counts support this clone. V is TRBV10-3 and J is TRBJ2-2; TRBD2 agrees at 13 bases. The V gene end was trimmed by 11 bases and the J gene end by 0 bases; junction bases not matched to a gene: 6. The CDR3 spans 16 residues. Germline values: CDR1 ENHRY, CDR2 SYGVKD. The chain's CDR3 is CAFRTSGGPNTGELFF. The CDR3 region has the DNA TGTGCCTTCCGGACTAGCGGGGGCCCGAACACCGGGGAGCTGTTTTTT.

The V call is TRBV13, the J call TRBJ2-7; D may be TRBD1 or TRBD2 (5 bases each). The CDR3 extends over 15 amino acids. Deletions cut 4 bases from V and 0 bases from J, with 13 bases between. The V gene's germline CDR1 is PRHDT and CDR2 FYEKMQ (reference sequence). The CDR3 DNA follows: TGTGCCAGCAGCTCCGCCGGGGCGGGCTCCTACGAGCAGTACTTC. Encoded protein: CASSSAGAGSYEQYF.

V gene TRBV10-3 combines with J gene TRBJ1-2, with a possible D match to TRBD1 (6 bases). This CDR3 is 16 amino acids long. Looked up from germline, CDR1 is ENHRY and CDR2 is SYGVKD. Between the trimmed V and J ends, which lost 3 bases and 4 bases, there was a span of 18 bases. The CDR3 DNA follows: TGTGCCATCAGTGATCACCGGGACACCGCTATCTATGGCTACACCTTC. Protein: CAISDHRDTAIYGYTF.

The chain is built from TRBV11-2 and TRBJ2-4; a possible D gene is TRBD1 (5 bases). Trimming cost V 2 bases and J 7 bases, with 9 bases left between them. The CDR3 is made up of 13 amino acids. Germline assignment: CDR1 SGHAT and CDR2 FQNNGV. The DNA for the CDR3 is TGTGCCAGCAGCTTATGGGCAGGGAACATTCAGTACTTC. This translates into CASSLWAGNIQYF. Variable domain in full (rest from reference TRBV11-2 and TRBJ2-4): EAGVAQSPRYKIIEKRQSVAFWCNPISGHATLYWYQQILGQGPKLLIQFQNNGVVDDSQLPKDRFSAERLKGVDSTLKIQPAKLEDSAVYLCASSLWAGNIQYFGAGTRLSVL.

This sequence joins TRBV4-3 and TRBJ2-6; no reliable D call. Trimming took 4 bases from V and 0 from J, leaving 10 bases between them. There are 16 residues in the CDR3. Germline V gene lookup returns CDR1 LGHNA and CDR2 YSLEER. The CDR3 spells CASSPNAYSGANVLTF. The DNA of the CDR3 is TGCGCCAGCAGCCCTAACGCGTACTCTGGGGCCAACGTCCTGACTTTC.

J is TRBJ1-1 and V is TRBV27, with D perhaps matching TRBD1 (5 bases). The germline V gene has CDR1 MNHEY and CDR2 SMNVEV (reference sequence). The CDR3 length is 16 residues. V was trimmed by 6 bases and J by 0 bases, leaving 17 bases between them. The DNA for the CDR3 is TGTGCCAGCAGCATACGAGGTGGGGGATTGAACACTGAAGCTTTCTTT. Translated: CASSIRGGGLNTEAFF.

The chain uses TRBV29-1 and TRBJ2-7; D gene uncertain. The CDR3 length is 11 residues. Trimming took off 5 bases at V and 6 bases at J, with 11 bases between the two ends. Germline V gene lookup returns CDR1 SQVTM and CDR2 ANQGSEA. The CDR3 protein is CSVWSVGEQYF. CDR3 in DNA: TGCAGCGTTTGGTCTGTCGGCGAGCAGTACTTC.

This clone was detected only once. The rearrangement links TRBV6-5 to TRBJ2-2, with D uncertain. V lost 2 bases, J lost 1 base, and 2 bases lay in between. The germline V gene has CDR1 MNHEY and CDR2 SVGAGI. This CDR3 contains 13 residues. CDR3 in DNA: TGTGCCAGCAGTTACATGAACACCGGGGAGCTGTTTTTT. The encoded protein is CASSYMNTGELFF.

V is TRBV7-6 and J is TRBJ1-1; D might be TRBD1 (5 bases). Germline V lookup: CDR1 SGHVS, CDR2 FNYEAQ. With 4 bases removed from V and 10 bases from J, the gap between germline ends came to 13 bases. The CDR3 runs to 12 residues. The CDR3 nucleotides are TGTGCCAGCAGCTCCGACAGAAGTGGAGCTTTCTTT. Its translation: CASSSDRSGAFF.